This TCR beta chain was captured by sequencing in a study of long-term antiretroviral therapy in people with HIV. Study-wide results and limits: Pre-ART expanded TRB clones stayed dominant throughout, though often decreasing after ART. HIV repertoires spanned tighter CDR3 length ranges than controls did. Diversity went up after ART and still fell short of transplant donor controls.

Germline lookup yields CDR1 LNHDA and CDR2 SQIVND (reference sequence). This CDR3 has 14 residues. The V end was cut by 8 bases, the J end by 4 bases, with 17 bases between. Survey-level immunoSEQ v3.0 assays were run. Generated by immunoSEQ multiplex PCR, the TCRdb table keeps only in-frame clones and is missing some. This table holds more than 25,000 clones, about 89% found once. Each specimen consisted of about 1-10 million cryopreserved PBMC prior to extraction of DNA. As regards this clone: What it recognizes is unknown.

Material: unsorted PBMCs, obtained 3.1 years after starting antiretroviral therapy. The receptor comes from a man between 18 and 29 years old with HIV. The V and J genes are TRBV19 and TRBJ1-1; perhaps TRBD1 as D (5 bases). The CDR3 DNA reads as TGTGCCAGTGGCGGGACGGTAAGGAGCACTGAAGCTTTCTTT. Its translation: CASGGTVRSTEAFF.